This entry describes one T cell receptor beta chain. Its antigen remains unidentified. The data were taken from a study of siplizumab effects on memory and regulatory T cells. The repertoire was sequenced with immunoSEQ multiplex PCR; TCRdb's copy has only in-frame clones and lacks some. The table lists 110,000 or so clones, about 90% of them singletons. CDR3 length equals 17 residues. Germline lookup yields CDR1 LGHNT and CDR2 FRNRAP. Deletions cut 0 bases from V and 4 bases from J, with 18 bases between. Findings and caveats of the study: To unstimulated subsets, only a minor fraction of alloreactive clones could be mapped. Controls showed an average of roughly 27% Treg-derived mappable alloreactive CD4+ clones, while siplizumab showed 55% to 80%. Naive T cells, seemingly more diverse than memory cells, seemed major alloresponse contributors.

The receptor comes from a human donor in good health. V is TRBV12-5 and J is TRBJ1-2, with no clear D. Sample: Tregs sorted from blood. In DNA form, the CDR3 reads TGTGCTAGTGGTTTGGTACATATGAGGCCCCGGGGCTATGGCTACACCTTC. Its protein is CASGLVHMRPRGYGYTF.